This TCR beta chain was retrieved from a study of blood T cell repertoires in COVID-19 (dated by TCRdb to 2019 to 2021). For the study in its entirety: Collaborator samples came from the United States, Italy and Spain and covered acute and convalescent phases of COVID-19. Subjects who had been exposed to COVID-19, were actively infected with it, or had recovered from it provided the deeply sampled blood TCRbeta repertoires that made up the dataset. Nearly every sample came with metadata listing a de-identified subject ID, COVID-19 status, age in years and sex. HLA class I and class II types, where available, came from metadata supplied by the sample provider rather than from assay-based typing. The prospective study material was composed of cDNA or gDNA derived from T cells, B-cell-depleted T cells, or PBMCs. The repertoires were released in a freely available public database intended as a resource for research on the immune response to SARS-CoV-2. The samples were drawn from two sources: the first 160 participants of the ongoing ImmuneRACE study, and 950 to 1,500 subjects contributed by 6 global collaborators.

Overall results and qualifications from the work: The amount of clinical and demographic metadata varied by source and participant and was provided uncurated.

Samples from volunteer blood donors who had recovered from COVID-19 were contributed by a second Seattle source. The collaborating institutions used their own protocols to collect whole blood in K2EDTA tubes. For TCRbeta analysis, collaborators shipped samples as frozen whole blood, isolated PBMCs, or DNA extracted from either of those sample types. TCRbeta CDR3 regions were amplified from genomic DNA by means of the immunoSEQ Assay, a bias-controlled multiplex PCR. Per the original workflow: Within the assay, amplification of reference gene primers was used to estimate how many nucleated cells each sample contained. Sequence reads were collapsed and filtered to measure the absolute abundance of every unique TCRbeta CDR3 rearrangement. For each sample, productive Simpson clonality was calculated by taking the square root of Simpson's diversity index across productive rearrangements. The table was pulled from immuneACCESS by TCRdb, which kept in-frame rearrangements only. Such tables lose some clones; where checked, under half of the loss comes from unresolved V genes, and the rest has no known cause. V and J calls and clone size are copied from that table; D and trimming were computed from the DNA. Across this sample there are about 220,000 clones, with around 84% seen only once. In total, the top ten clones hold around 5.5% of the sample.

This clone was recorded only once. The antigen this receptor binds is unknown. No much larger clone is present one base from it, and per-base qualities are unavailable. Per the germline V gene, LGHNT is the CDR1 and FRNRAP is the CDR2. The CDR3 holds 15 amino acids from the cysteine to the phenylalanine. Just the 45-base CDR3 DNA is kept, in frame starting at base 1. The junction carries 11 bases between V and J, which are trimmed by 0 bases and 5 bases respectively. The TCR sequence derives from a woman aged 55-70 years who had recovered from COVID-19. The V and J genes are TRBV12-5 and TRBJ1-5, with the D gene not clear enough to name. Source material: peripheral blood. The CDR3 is CASGLVPGLYQPQHF. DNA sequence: TGTGCTAGTGGTTTGGTACCGGGGTTGTATCAGCCCCAGCATTTT.